Shown below are 5 T cell receptor beta chains from a single sample sequenced in a study of tumor and adjacent non-tumor tissue in lung cancer. Three rounds of nested PCR, following a modified ARM-PCR protocol, produced the TCRbeta library. Each CDR3 protein gets one entry after TCRdb re-called the multiplex PCR reads with MiXCR. The data contain more than 75,000 distinct CDR3 sequences, roughly 80% of them seen just once; the ten biggest clones take up about 14%. RNA was extracted from bulk tissue without any cell sorting. Input material: lung tumor tissue. The receptors originated from a woman aged 50 to 60 with non-small cell lung cancer.

Concerning this clonotype itself: One end of the junction varies from germline; a read error may be responsible. The rearrangement links TRBV20-1 to TRBJ2-2, with D possibly being TRBD2 (5 bases). The CDR3 has 15 residues. Germline CDR1 and CDR2: DFQATT and SNEGSKA (reference sequence). CDR3 nucleotide sequence: TGCAGTGCTAAATCCTTGACTGGGAGTACCGGGGAGTTGTTTTTT. Its protein is CSAKSLTGSTGELFF.

This chain uses TRBV6-2 or TRBV6-3 with TRBJ1-2, with unresolved D. The CDR3 is made up of 16 amino acids. V lost 5 bases, J lost 12 bases, and 28 bases lay in between. The germline CDR1 and CDR2 sequences are MNHEY and SVGEGT. CDR3 protein: CASSLHQSGGAYGNTF. DNA of the CDR3: TGTGCCAGCAGTCTCCATCAATCGGGAGGCGCTTACGGCAACACCTTC.

This chain uses TRBV12-3 or TRBV12-4 with TRBJ2-7; D is undetermined. The CDR3 spans 16 residues. V was clipped by 3 bases and J by 0 bases, with 15 bases between them. CDR3 nucleotide sequence: TGTGCCAGCAGTTTCGCCTGGTGGCTAAACTCCTACGAGCAGTACTTC. It encodes CASSFAWWLNSYEQYF.

A remark on this clonotype: One end of the junction fails to match germline, which may point to a read error. The rearrangement joins TRBV20-1 to TRBJ1-5, with TRBD1 as a possible D gene (5 bases). This CDR3 spans 18 amino acids. Germline V gives CDR1 DFQATT, CDR2 SNEGSKA (reference sequence). The CDR3 DNA sequence: TGCAGTGCTCAACCTACCCCCTGGGGGGTTTATAGCAATCAGTCCCAGCATTTT. Its protein product is CSAQPTPWGVYSNQSQHF.

Sample share makes this clonotype medium-sized. This chain's CDR3 is CASSAPGGGEINEQFF. The CDR3 DNA sequence: TGTGCCAGCAGCGCTCCAGGGGGCGGAGAGATCAATGAGCAGTTCTTC. The V call is TRBV6-1, the J call TRBJ2-1, with 8 bases aligning to TRBD1. The CDR3 contains 16 residues. Trimming removed 6 bases from V and 6 bases from J; junction bases left unmatched: 13. Germline loops: CDR1 MNHNS, CDR2 SASEGT.